The rows below give T cell receptor beta chains drawn from one sample of a study of identifying expanded T cells in peripheral blood. Libraries were prepared by immunoSEQ multiplex PCR; TCRdb keeps only in-frame clonotypes and omits some of them. This table has tens of thousands of clones, around 84% appearing once. The sequenced sample was blood. The receptor set was obtained from a person between 18 and 75 years old in good health. CDR3s include the opening cysteine and the closing phenylalanine or tryptophan. A D gene is named only where the DNA matches it firmly. Clone size is shown for a subset of rows, as once, few, many or a class of expanded clone.

cdr3_nt cdr3_aa j_call clone_size d_call cdr3_length v_call
TGTGCCAGCAGCTTAGATACAGGAACAACTTTCTTT CASSLDTGTTFF TRBJ1-1 . . 12 TRBV7-2
TGTGCCAGCGGGCGCACAGATACGCAGTATTTT CASGRTDTQYF TRBJ2-3 . . 11 TRBV2
TGTGCCAGCAGCGAAGGCGGGGGAAATTTGGATACGCAGTATTTT CASSEGGGNLDTQYF TRBJ2-3 . TRBD2 15 TRBV9
TGTGCCAGTAGTACCACAGGGGGAAGCTATGGCTACACCTTC CASSTTGGSYGYTF TRBJ1-2 . TRBD1 14 TRBV19
TGTGCCAGCAGTCCGGGACAGTATAGCAATCAGCCCCAGCATTTT CASSPGQYSNQPQHF TRBJ1-5 . TRBD1 15 TRBV5-5
TGTGCCAGCAGTGTGGGGACAGACAGCTCCTACGAGCAGTACTTC CASSVGTDSSYEQYF TRBJ2-7 . TRBD1 15 TRBV27
TGTGCATGGTCTGGGTCAAGCAATCAGCCCCAGCATTTT CAWSGSSNQPQHF TRBJ1-5 . . 13 TRBV30
TGTGCCAGCAGTTTAGGGGACGGGTTGGCCGAGCAGTACTTC CASSLGDGLAEQYF TRBJ2-7 . . 14 TRBV11-2
TGTGCCAGCAGCCAAGATCCGGGAGGCGGGAGCCGAGGCAATGAGCAGTTCTTC CASSQDPGGGSRGNEQFF TRBJ2-1 . TRBD2 18 TRBV4-2
TGTGCCAGCACCCTAGGCGTTGGGAGGCAAGAGACCCAGTACTTC CASTLGVGRQETQYF TRBJ2-5 . . 15 TRBV7-9
TGTGCCAGCAGTTCAAGGCGGACAGGGAGCAATCAGCCCCAGCATTTT CASSSRRTGSNQPQHF TRBJ1-5 . TRBD1 16 TRBV6-5
TGTGCCAGCAGTTTAATGAAAGCTAACTATGGCTACACCTTC CASSLMKANYGYTF TRBJ1-2 few . 14 TRBV28
TGTGCCAGCAGTGTGGACCCTGGGCGATCCTACGAGCAGTACTTC CASSVDPGRSYEQYF TRBJ2-7 few . 15 TRBV6-5
TGTGCCAGCAGCTTAGGCCCAGGGGACGGCTACACCTTC CASSLGPGDGYTF TRBJ1-2 . . 13 TRBV11-2
TGTGCCAGCAGTTACTTAGGGTCAGCACGAGAGACCCAGTACTTC CASSYLGSARETQYF TRBJ2-5 . . 15 TRBV6-5
TGTGCCAGTAGTATTCGGAATCTCAGCGCCTCTGGAAACACCATATATTTT CASSIRNLSASGNTIYF TRBJ1-3 . . 17 TRBV19
TGTGCCAGCAGCGTAGGGGGCACAGATACGCAGTATTTT CASSVGGTDTQYF TRBJ2-3 . . 13 TRBV9
TGTGCCAGCAGTCTCGGACTAGGTCTGACAGATACGCAGTATTTT CASSLGLGLTDTQYF TRBJ2-3 . TRBD2 15 TRBV27
TGTGCCAGCAGATCCTTCGAAGCCACGAACACTGAAGCTTTCTTT CASRSFEATNTEAFF TRBJ1-1 . . 15 TRBV6-5
TGTGCCAGCAGCCAAGAAGAGGGGGCGGCGGCTTTCTTT CASSQEEGAAAFF TRBJ1-1 . TRBD1 13 TRBV4-2
TGCGCCAGCATGGCACAGGGAGGTGGAACAGATACGCAGTATTTT CASMAQGGGTDTQYF TRBJ2-3 . . 15 TRBV5-1
TGTGCCAGCAGCCTCACTAGCGGAGTAGCCAAAAACATTCAGTACTTC CASSLTSGVAKNIQYF TRBJ2-4 few TRBD2 16 TRBV28
TGTGCCAGCAGTGCCGACCCAGGGAGGTCCTACGAGCAGTACTTC CASSADPGRSYEQYF TRBJ2-7 . . 15 TRBV6-5
TGTGCCAGCAGTTTGTGGCAGGGGGTCTACGAGCAGTACTTC CASSLWQGVYEQYF TRBJ2-7 . TRBD1 14 TRBV27
TGTGCCAGCAGCTTGGAACTAGAGCGCACAGATACGCAGTATTTT CASSLELERTDTQYF TRBJ2-3 . . 15 TRBV5-4
TGTGCCAGCAGCTCAGTTCGTCAGCCCCAGCATTTT CASSSVRQPQHF TRBJ1-5 . . 12 TRBV11-2
TGTGCCAGCAGGAACCGGGACAGCCTCTATGCTTTCTTT CASRNRDSLYAFF TRBJ1-1 . TRBD1 13 TRBV19
TGCGCCAGCAGCGCGACAGATCCCCAAGAGACCCAGTACTTC CASSATDPQETQYF TRBJ2-5 once . 14 TRBV5-1
TGTGCCATCGATCTAGGGACACCGTTTAGCAATCAGCCCCAGCATTTT CAIDLGTPFSNQPQHF TRBJ1-5 . . 16 TRBV28
TGTGCCAGCATCGCACCGGGGGGCGAAGGAAACACCATATATTTT CASIAPGGEGNTIYF TRBJ1-3 once . 15 TRBV28
TGTGCCAGCATCAGGACACCGGGACAGGCGATCCCGGCGAGGGCCCCTGAAGCTTTCTTT CASIRTPGQAIPARAPEAFF TRBJ1-1 once TRBD1 20 TRBV7-8
TGTGCCAGCAGCTCTCCCTCTAGCGGGAGGCAAGAGACCCAGTACTTC CASSSPSSGRQETQYF TRBJ2-5 . TRBD2 16 TRBV7-2
TGTGCCAGCAGTCTAGCAGGGGGCGGTCGGCCCCAGCATTTT CASSLAGGGRPQHF TRBJ1-5 . TRBD1 14 TRBV27
TGTGCCAGCAGCTTAGAGACAGGGGTGGCTGAAGCTTTCTTT CASSLETGVAEAFF TRBJ1-1 . TRBD1 14 TRBV11-2
TGCGCCAGCCGGACCGGGACTAGCGGGACCTCCTACGAGCAGTACTTC CASRTGTSGTSYEQYF TRBJ2-7 few TRBD2 16 TRBV5-1
TGCGCCAGCAGCCCGGGGACGGAGGGTGAAAAACTGTTTTTT CASSPGTEGEKLFF TRBJ1-4 once . 14 TRBV5-1
TGTGCCTGGAGTCCGACAGGGAATCAGCCCCAGCATTTT CAWSPTGNQPQHF TRBJ1-5 . TRBD1 13 TRBV30
TGTGCCAGCAGTTTAAGAGGCCAGGGGGCTAGTGGCTACACCTTC CASSLRGQGASGYTF TRBJ1-2 . TRBD1 15 TRBV27
TGTGCCAGCAGTGAATACTTAGGGGGAACAGATACGCAGTATTTT CASSEYLGGTDTQYF TRBJ2-3 . . 15 TRBV25-1
TGTGCCAGTAGTATGGCACAGCCGCTCTCTGGAAACACCATATATTTT CASSMAQPLSGNTIYF TRBJ1-3 . . 16 TRBV19
TGTGCCAGCAGTCCCGGGACAGGGTTCTACGAGCAGTACTTC CASSPGTGFYEQYF TRBJ2-7 . TRBD1 14 TRBV6-7
TGCGCCAGCAGTCCTGGGACGGCGGGAAACACCATATATTTT CASSPGTAGNTIYF TRBJ1-3 . . 14 TRBV4-3